This T cell receptor gamma chain derives from a study of Vγ9Vδ2 T cells in congenital toxoplasmosis (dated by TCRdb to the early 2020s). Background for the entire study: IgG, IgM and IgA serology, Western blot and an in-house interferon-gamma release assay were used to diagnose congenital toxoplasmosis. TCR sequencing was performed on 5 or 6 infected and about 11 uninfected infants at 2 months and on 3 infected and 4 uninfected infants at 1 year. Gamma and delta chain CDR3 repertoires of sorted blood gammadelta T cells were compared between congenitally T. gondii-infected and uninfected infants. Sequencing of the repertoires was done on samples from infants at two time points: 2 months after birth and 1 year of age.

The same treatment, using spiramycin and/or pyrimethamine plus sulfadiazine plus folinic acid, was given to mothers of both infected and uninfected infants. Every infant, whether infected or uninfected, was delivered at term, after more than 37 weeks of gestation. Approximately 0.9 mL of blood was processed into PBMCs by Lymphoprep gradient centrifugation, after which the PBMCs were cryopreserved in liquid nitrogen and shipped to Belgium. After thawing, the PBMCs were labeled with Zombie NIR viability dye and stained with antibodies against CD3, TCR gammadelta, Vgamma9 and Vdelta2. A FACSAria III was used to sort CD3+ TCRgammadelta+ T cells, reaching a mean purity of approximately 98%. For each sample, the RNeasy Micro Kit was used to isolate RNA from approximately 10,000 sorted gammadelta T cells. Each infant was born to a mother who had been enrolled with a primary T. gondii infection during pregnancy. The infants' peripheral blood was drawn at an outpatient microbiology and virology center located in Pavia, Italy.

Using SuperScript II, cDNA was generated through template-switch reverse transcription, with TRGC- and TRDC-specific primers combined in a single tube. The TRGC primer was designed for binding to both the TRGC1 and TRGC2 constant genes. TRG and TRD amplification used the KAPA Real-Time Library Amplification Kit, with AMPure XP bead purification between steps. Index PCR with the Nextera XT Index Kit was used to attach the Illumina sequencing adapters. Sequencing of TRG and TRD amplicons was performed on an Illumina MiSeq with the V2 300 kit, and 150 bp paired-end reads were generated. On the study's bioinformatics: Before any further analysis, FastQC version 0.11.8 was used to check read quality. Reads were aligned against the TRG or TRD reference genes from GenBank, and CDR3 sequences were constructed using MiXCR version 3.0.3. Default MiXCR settings were used, apart from assembling TRDD gene segments from 3 instead of 5 consecutive nucleotides. N additions, CDR3 length, J segment length and clonotype sharing between samples were calculated with VDJtools version 1.2.1. CDR3 sequences that were out of frame or contained stop codons were removed from the analysis. To look for overlap, the infant repertoires were checked against previously published Vgamma9Vdelta2 repertoires from fetal, cord blood and adult blood. TCRdb reprocessed the public reads with the caller CATT; rows with the same DNA were merged afterwards. It is TCRdb's table, rather than the study itself, that gives the V and J calls and clone size. The sample yields 300 to 400 gamma-chain clones; about 50% were counted once. Approximately 55% of the sample rests with the top ten.

Via the germline V gene (reference sequence), CDR1 is GITISATS and CDR2 ISYDGTV. From its cysteine to its phenylalanine, the CDR3 spans 16 amino acids. Only CDR3 DNA remains: 48 bases, in frame from the first base. Trimming removed 3 bases from V and 3 bases from J; the gene matches leave 10 bases unexplained. As a fraction of the sample, this clone is large (0.1 to 1%). Its antigen is not yet known. One base away there is no much larger clone; base qualities are not given. Overall study results and their limits: Two months was the earliest age with enough suitable sample material for TCR repertoire analysis, so newborn repertoires were not sequenced. At 1 year of age, repertoire differences between infected and uninfected infants were less clear than at 2 months. Germline-encoded fetal-type TRDV2 CDR3 sequences seemed more prevalent in infected than uninfected approximately 2-month-old infants, suggesting an in utero expansion footprint. A public TRGV9 clonotype was highly prevalent in both infected and uninfected infants. At 2 months, TRGV9 and TRDV2 CDR3s of infected infants appeared to carry fewer N additions than uninfected infants, especially TRDV2-TRDJ1 sequences.

The sequencing input was gamma-delta T cells from blood. The sequence links TRGV9 to TRGJP1. The receptor comes from a child under 10 years old born to a mother with Toxoplasma gondii infection during pregnancy, either congenitally infected or uninfected (not recorded which). The base sequence is TGTGCCTTGTGGGAGTCCCCGGTGGCCACTGGTTGGTTCAAGATATTT. Its protein reads: CALWESPVATGWFKIF.